A single sample gave rise to the 20 T cell receptor beta chains below, sequenced in a study of glioma-infiltrating T cells. TCR alpha and beta CDR3 regions were amplified from RNA using iRepertoire nested multiplex PCR. From the multiplex PCR reads, TCRdb called clonotypes with MiXCR, one entry per CDR3 protein. This table holds some 40,000 distinct CDR3 sequences, about 20% found once. The sequencing sample was made of glioma tissue, nonneoplastic brain tissue, or PBMCs (not recorded which). These receptors came from a human donor with low-grade glioma or glioblastoma, undergoing nonglioma brain surgery, or in good health (not recorded which).

This clonotype was recorded at least ten times. The chain employs TRBV6-1 and TRBJ1-5; 9 nucleotides line up with TRBD1. The J segment lost 3 bases and the V segment lost 6 bases, leaving 6 bases of the junction unmatched. CDR1 is MNHNS, CDR2 SASEGT, per germline. This CDR3 has 15 amino acids. The CDR3 sequence is CASSSGTGLNQPQHF. CDR3 in DNA: TGTGCCAGCAGCTCCGGGACAGGGCTCAATCAGCCCCAGCATTTT.

In its sample, this clonotype was seen many times. This chain joins TRBV7-2 and TRBJ2-6, with D possibly TRBD1 on 6 matching bases. The V end was cut by 8 bases, the J end by 7 bases, with 15 bases between. Germline CDR1 SGHTA, CDR2 FQGNSA. The CDR3 length is 14 residues. CDR3 residues: CASFPYRAANVLTF. The CDR3 DNA is TGTGCCAGCTTTCCCTACAGGGCTGCCAACGTCCTGACTTTC.

This clonotype was picked up many times. The chain links TRBV5-5 to TRBJ1-1, with 9 bases lining up with TRBD1. V dropped 3 bases and J dropped 4; count of bases not matched to a gene: 10. This CDR3 comprises 16 residues. Germline values: CDR1 SGHKS, CDR2 YYEKEE (reference sequence). This chain's CDR3 is CASSWGGQGLSTEAFF. The CDR3 DNA follows: TGTGCCAGCAGCTGGGGCGGACAGGGGCTGAGCACTGAAGCTTTCTTT.

Remarks on this clonotype: One base away lies a much larger clone, so this may be a sequencing read error. V usage is TRBV2 and J usage is TRBJ2-7; D unclear. The J call could be wrong; TRBJ2-1 is a better fit for the DNA end. CDR1 is SNHLY, CDR2 FYNNEI, per germline. CDR3 length: 15 amino acids. This CDR3 is CASTFNRLNLNEQFF. CDR3 in DNA: TGTGCCAGCACTTTCAATCGACTCAACCTTAATGAGCAGTTCTTC.

This clonotype has ten or more counts. This chain connects TRBV3-1 to TRBJ2-7; 9 nucleotides line up with TRBD1. CDR1 is LGHDT and CDR2 is YNNKEL in the germline V gene (reference sequence). Trimming removed 3 bases from V and 3 bases from J; junction bases left unmatched: 0. The CDR3 loop spans 13 amino acids. This CDR3 is CASSQGQGYEQYF. CDR3 coding DNA: TGTGCCAGCAGCCAGGGACAGGGCTACGAGCAGTACTTC.

There are many counts of this clonotype. The V and J genes are TRBV28 and TRBJ2-5; TRBD2 is a possible D gene (5 bases). V lost 5 bases and J 4 bases, leaving 14 bases between the germline ends. CDR1 is MDHEN and CDR2 is SYDVKM in the germline V gene. The CDR3 spans 14 residues. The CDR3: CASSTGLGGETQYF. The CDR3 bases are TGTGCCAGCAGTACCGGCTTAGGAGGAGAGACCCAGTACTTC.

Only a few counts were recorded for this clonotype. The chain links TRBV13 to TRBJ2-5; no clear D gene. The germline V gene has CDR1 PRHDT and CDR2 FYEKMQ (reference sequence). This CDR3 region has 12 residues. The V end was cut by 5 bases, the J end by 3 bases, with 7 bases between. This CDR3 reads CASSVSKETQYF. For the CDR3, the DNA is TGTGCCAGCAGCGTGTCGAAAGAGACCCAGTACTTC.

This clonotype was detected ten times or more. This chain uses TRBV2 with TRBJ1-6; 9 bases match TRBD1. Germline-derived CDR1 and CDR2 are SNHLY and FYNNEI. CDR3 size: 15 residues. V trimming: 3 bases; J trimming: 7 bases; junction bases outside the gene matches: 4. CDR3 sequence (DNA): TGTGCCAGCAGTGACGGAACAGGGGGCAATTCACCCCTCCACTTT. This sequence encodes CASSDGTGGNSPLHF.

In its sample, this clonotype ranks as medium-sized. V is TRBV27 and J is TRBJ2-7, with D unresolved. CDR1 is MNHEY, CDR2 SMNVEV, per germline (reference sequence). The V gene lost 3 bases and the J gene lost 2 bases, with 8 bases spanning the gap. The length of the CDR3 is 13 residues. CDR3 region: CASSFSRTYEQYF. In DNA, the CDR3 is TGTGCCAGCAGTTTTTCCCGTACCTACGAGCAGTACTTC.

J is TRBJ2-1 and V is TRBV7-6; D not resolved. The CDR3 has 11 residues. Germline assignment: CDR1 SGHVS and CDR2 FNYEAQ. The chain's CDR3 is CESSTRDEQFF. DNA of the CDR3: TGTGAGAGCAGCACAAGGGATGAGCAGTTCTTC.

In its sample, this clonotype was seen many times. The genes are TRBV18 and TRBJ2-5; D gene uncertain. The CDR3 loop spans 12 amino acids. The V end was cut by 2 bases, the J end by 4 bases, with 5 bases between. Germline V gene sequence: CDR1 KGHSH, CDR2 LQKENI. CDR3 amino acids: CASSPTSETQYF. For the CDR3, the DNA is TGTGCCAGCTCACCAACATCAGAGACCCAGTACTTC.

Remarks on this clonotype: A clone one base away is much larger, so this may be a read error. The genes are TRBV19 and TRBJ2-1, with 12 positions matching TRBD2. The germline V gene encodes CDR1 LNHDA and CDR2 SQIVND (reference sequence). CDR3 length: 17 amino acids. The V and J ends lost 5 bases and 7 bases, in that order; junction bases with no gene match: 12. DNA for the CDR3: TGTGCCAGTAGTTTCGGACTAGCGGGATATTGGGGGAATGAGCAGTTCTTC. This sequence encodes CASSFGLAGYWGNEQFF.

This clonotype was detected ten times or more. The chain links TRBV2 to TRBJ2-1; TRBD1 matches 7 bases. CDR3 length equals 16 residues. The junction had 11 bases not matched to a gene; V was cut back by 3 bases and J by 6 bases. Looked up from germline, CDR1 is SNHLY and CDR2 is FYNNEI. CDR3 nucleotides: TGTGCCAGCAGTGAGAAGGGGGCCCCCTCTTTCAATGAGCAGTTCTTC. Amino acid sequence: CASSEKGAPSFNEQFF. Filled out from reference TRBV2 and TRBJ2-1, the complete variable domain reads EPEVTQTPSHQVTQMGQEVILRCVPISNHLYFYWYRQILGQKVEFLVSFYNNEISEKSEIFDDQFSVERPDGSNFTLKIRSTKLEDSAMYFCASSEKGAPSFNEQFFGPGTRLTVL.

Concerning this clonotype: With a much larger clone just one base away, this may be a read error. The chain joins TRBV4-1 to TRBJ2-1, with a possible D match to TRBD1 (6 bases). The germline V gene encodes CDR1 MGHRA and CDR2 YSYEKL. The CDR3 extends over 15 amino acids. The CDR3 protein is CVSSQGGAPYNEQFF. Here the CDR3 DNA reads TGCGTCAGCAGCCAAGGGGGAGCCCCCTACAATGAGCAGTTCTTC.

With respect to this clonotype: A read error may produce the germline difference seen at one junction end. The V gene is TRBV18, the J gene TRBJ1-1; D not certain. The CDR3 is 14 residues long. Germline CDR1 reads KGHSH; CDR2 reads LQKENI. CDR3 sequence: CDSSPCGENTEAFF. Written as DNA, the CDR3 is TGTGACAGCTCACCTTGCGGGGAGAACACTGAAGCTTTCTTT.

As regards this clonotype: This may be a read error: a much more frequent sequence differs by one nucleotide. This chain joins TRBV24-1 and TRBJ2-2; D gene unclear. Germline V gene sequence: CDR1 KGHDR, CDR2 SFDVKD. With 3 bases removed from V and 10 bases from J, the gap between germline ends came to 17 bases. The CDR3 is 15 residues long. The CDR3 region has the DNA TGTGCCACCAGTGATCACCGACTTCAGTCCGTGGAGCTGTTTTTT. Protein product: CATSDHRLQSVELFF.

At least ten counts were recorded for this clonotype. The chain couples TRBV4-1 to TRBJ2-7; possibly TRBD1 for D (5 bases). The CDR3 covers 17 residues. The ends were cut back, 0 bases at V and 0 bases at J, with 15 bases in the middle. In germline, CDR1 is MGHRA, CDR2 YSYEKL. CDR3 sequence (DNA): TGCGCCAGCAGCCAAGATGAGCAACAGGACCGCTCCTACGAGCAGTACTTC. Translation gives CASSQDEQQDRSYEQYF.

The sample holds many counts of this clonotype. The J gene is TRBJ2-1, the V gene TRBV4-1, with D possibly matching TRBD2 (6 bases). CDR3 size: 16 residues. Trimming cost V 5 bases and J 5 bases, with 19 bases left between them. Germline V gives CDR1 MGHRA, CDR2 YSYEKL. For the CDR3, the DNA is TGCGCCAGCAGCGGTCTTCTAGCGTCTGCTAACAATGAGCAGTTCTTC. Translation gives CASSGLLASANNEQFF.

This clonotype was seen repeatedly, ten times or more. The V gene is TRBV10-3, the J gene TRBJ2-1; maybe TRBD2 (5 bases). Germline CDR1 is ENHRY and CDR2 is SYGVKD. Trimming left V 3 bases short and J 5 bases short, with 23 bases between. The CDR3 is made up of 18 amino acids. The CDR3 nucleotides read TGTGCCATCAGTGACCCCCTTAGACGGCTGGCCGGGAACAATGAGCAGTTCTTC. Protein sequence: CAISDPLRRLAGNNEQFF.

Only a few counts were recorded for this clonotype. This chain links TRBV11-2 with TRBJ2-5; 8 bases align to TRBD2. In germline, CDR1 is SGHAT, CDR2 FQNNGV. The CDR3 runs to 15 residues. J was trimmed by 2 bases and V by 4 bases; bases with no gene match: 6. DNA of the CDR3: TGTGCCAGCAGCTCCCGCGGGGGGTCACAAGAGACCCAGTACTTC. Residues: CASSSRGGSQETQYF.